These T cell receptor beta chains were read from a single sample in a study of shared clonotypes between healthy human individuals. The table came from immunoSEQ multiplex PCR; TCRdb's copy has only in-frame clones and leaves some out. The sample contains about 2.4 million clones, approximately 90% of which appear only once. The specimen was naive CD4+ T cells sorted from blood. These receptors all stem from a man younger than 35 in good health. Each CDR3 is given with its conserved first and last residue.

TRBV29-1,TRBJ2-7,CSVGETGPYEQYF
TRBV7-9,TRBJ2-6,CASYRDGTGANVLTF
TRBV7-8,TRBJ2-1,CASSWGQGRYNEQFF
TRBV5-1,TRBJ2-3,CASSLDTTSGDTQYF
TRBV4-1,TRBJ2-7,CASSQVRSGGPYEQYF
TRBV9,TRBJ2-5,CASSVGWGLAGEETQYF
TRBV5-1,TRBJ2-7,CASSLPSSEQYF
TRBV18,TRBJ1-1,CASSQGASGNTEAFF
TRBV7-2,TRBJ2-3,CASSLVGGDTQYF
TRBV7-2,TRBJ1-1,CASSLVWAEAFF
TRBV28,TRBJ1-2,CASTPLGNAYTF
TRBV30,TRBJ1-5,CASRTGTQPQHF
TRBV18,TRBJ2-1,CASSPLSGSYNEQFF
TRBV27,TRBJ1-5,CASLGRGFDKPQHF
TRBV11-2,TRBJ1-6,CASSGLQGARNSPLHF
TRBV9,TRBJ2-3,CASSKDGYTQYF
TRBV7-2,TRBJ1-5,CASSPDRGNQPQHF
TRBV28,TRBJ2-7,CASSLMGTGSYEQYF
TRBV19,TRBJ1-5,CAVQGGNQPQHF
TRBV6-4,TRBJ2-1,CASSDQGGGTNEQFF
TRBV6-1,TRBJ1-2,CASSAGALYGYTF
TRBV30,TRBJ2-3,CAWKGLAGRSTDTQYF
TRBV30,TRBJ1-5,CAWSVGRSNQPQHF
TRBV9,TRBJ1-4,CASGAGTGNEKLFF
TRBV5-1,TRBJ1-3,CASSLDGQGRGNTIYF
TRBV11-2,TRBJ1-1,CASSLQGHTEAFF
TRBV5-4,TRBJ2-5,CASSGIAGPQETQYF
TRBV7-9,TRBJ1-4,CASSRSPGTEKLFF
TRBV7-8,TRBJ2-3,CASSLAPGLAGGLDTQYF
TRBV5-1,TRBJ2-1,CASSLGGTTSYNEQFF
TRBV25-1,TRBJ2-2,CASSEFQGARPGELFF
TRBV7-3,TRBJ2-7,CASSLRAGSSYEQYF
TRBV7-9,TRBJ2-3,CASSSGTSGRADTQYF
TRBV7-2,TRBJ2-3,CAIPSRGASTDTQYF
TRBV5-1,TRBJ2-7,CASSPGGSSYEQYF
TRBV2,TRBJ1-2,CASSPDSNYGYTF
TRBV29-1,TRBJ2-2,CSSKQNTGEPFF
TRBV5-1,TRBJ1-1,CASSLGDKMNTEAFF
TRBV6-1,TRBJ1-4,CASRALRGNEKLFF
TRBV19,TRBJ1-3,CASGSGGTGNTIYF
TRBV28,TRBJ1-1,CASSPHSGTEAFF
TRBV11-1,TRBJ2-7,CASSLSRVATYEQYF
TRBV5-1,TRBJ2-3,CASSLGQSPLDTQYF
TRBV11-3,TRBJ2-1,CASSQHIAGSSYNEQFF